This TCR beta chain derives from a study of technical replicates of blood from a few donors. Produced via immunoSEQ multiplex PCR; TCRdb's table is partial and in-frame only. Of about 98,000 clones listed, approximately 95% are singletons. This receptor was taken from a human donor in good health. Sequenced input: T cells isolated from PBMCs.

The CDR3 DNA reads as TGTGCCAGCAGCGTAGTTCCACAGGGCGGCACTGAAGCTTTCTTT. Translated, it gives CASSVVPQGGTEAFF. The chain joins TRBV9 to TRBJ1-1; tentative D call: TRBD1 (6 bases). The CDR3 sequence is 15 residues long. The germline V and J ends were trimmed by 0 bases and 4 bases, with 13 bases remaining between them. Germline V gene data show CDR1 as SGDLS and CDR2 as YYNGEE.